The clone carrying this TCR beta chain has ten or more counts. Researchers made TCR beta libraries by using iRepertoire HTBI primers and running Arm-PCR on CDR3 regions. TCRdb independently ran MiXCR on the multiplex PCR reads; one entry per CDR3 protein. The top ten hold 14% of the sample, which has 350,000 to 500,000 distinct CDR3 sequences, roughly 21% seen once. This entry belongs to a study of regulatory T cells in long-lasting Graves disease. Time point given: persistent/refractory GD, antithyroid drugs over 5 years with positive TRAb. Isolated PBMC RNA provided the starting material for the TCR library. The germline V gene encodes CDR1 GTSNPN and CDR2 SVGIG (reference sequence). The CDR3 length is 15 residues. The V gene lost 0 bases and the J gene lost 5 bases, with 16 bases spanning the gap.

The sequences come from peripheral blood mononuclear cells (PBMCs), collected when the disease was refractory, from a patient treated with antithyroid drugs. J is TRBJ2-5 and V is TRBV30, with D possibly TRBD1 on 6 matching bases. The receptor was isolated from a female donor with Graves disease. The CDR3 loop is CAWSVSGGTGETQYF. CDR3 sequence (DNA): TGTGCCTGGAGTGTATCAGGCGGCACAGGGGAGACCCAGTACTTC.